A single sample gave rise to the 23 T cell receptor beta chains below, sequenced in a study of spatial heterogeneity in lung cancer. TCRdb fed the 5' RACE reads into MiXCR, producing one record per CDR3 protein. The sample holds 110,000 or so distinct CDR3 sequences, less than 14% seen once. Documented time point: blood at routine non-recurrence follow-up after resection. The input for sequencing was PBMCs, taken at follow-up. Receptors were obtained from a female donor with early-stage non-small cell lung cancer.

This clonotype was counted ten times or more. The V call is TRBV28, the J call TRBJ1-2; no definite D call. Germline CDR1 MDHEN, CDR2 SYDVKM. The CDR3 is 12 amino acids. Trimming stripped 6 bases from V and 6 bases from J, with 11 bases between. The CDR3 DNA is TGTGCCAGCAGGCGGGAGAGGCATGGCTACACCTTC. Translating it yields CASRRERHGYTF.

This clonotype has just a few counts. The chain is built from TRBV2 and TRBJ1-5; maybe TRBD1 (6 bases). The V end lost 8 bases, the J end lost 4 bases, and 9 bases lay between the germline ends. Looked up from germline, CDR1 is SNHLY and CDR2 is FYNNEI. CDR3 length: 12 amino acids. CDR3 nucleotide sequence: TGTGCCAGCCGACAGGAAAATCAGCCCCAGCATTTT. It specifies CASRQENQPQHF.

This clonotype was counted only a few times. The CDR3 here is CASSSRGGANSPLHF. Here the CDR3 DNA reads TGTGCCAGCAGCTCGAGGGGTGGGGCGAATTCACCCCTCCACTTT. This rearrangement joins TRBV7-3 to TRBJ1-6, with a weak D call TRBD1 (5 bases). This CDR3 comprises 15 residues. V lost 4 bases and J 7 bases, leaving 14 bases between the germline ends. The germline CDR1 and CDR2 sequences are SGHTA and FQGTGA.

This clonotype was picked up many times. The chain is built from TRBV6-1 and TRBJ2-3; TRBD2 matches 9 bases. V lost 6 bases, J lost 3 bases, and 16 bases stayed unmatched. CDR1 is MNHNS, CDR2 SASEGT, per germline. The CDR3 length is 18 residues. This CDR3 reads CASRYRALAGLGTDTQYF. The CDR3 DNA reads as TGTGCCAGCAGATACCGAGCTCTAGCGGGATTAGGGACAGATACGCAGTATTTT.

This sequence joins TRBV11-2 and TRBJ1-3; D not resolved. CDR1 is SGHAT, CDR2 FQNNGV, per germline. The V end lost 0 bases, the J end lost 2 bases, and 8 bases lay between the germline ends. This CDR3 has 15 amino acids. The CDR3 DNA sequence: TGTGCCAGCAGCTTAGACAGAGGGCCTGGAAACACCATATATTTT. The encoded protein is CASSLDRGPGNTIYF.

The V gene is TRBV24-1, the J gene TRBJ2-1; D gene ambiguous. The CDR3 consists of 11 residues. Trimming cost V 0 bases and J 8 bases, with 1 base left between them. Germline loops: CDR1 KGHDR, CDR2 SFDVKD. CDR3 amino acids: CATSDLYEQFF. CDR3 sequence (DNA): TGTGCCACCAGTGATTTGTATGAGCAGTTCTTC.

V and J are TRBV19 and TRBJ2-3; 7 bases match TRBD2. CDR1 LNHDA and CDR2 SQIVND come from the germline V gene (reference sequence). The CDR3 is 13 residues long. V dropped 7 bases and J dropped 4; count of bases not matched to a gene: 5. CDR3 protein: CASNGRSPDTQYF. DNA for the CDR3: TGTGCCAGTAACGGGAGGTCTCCAGATACGCAGTATTTT.

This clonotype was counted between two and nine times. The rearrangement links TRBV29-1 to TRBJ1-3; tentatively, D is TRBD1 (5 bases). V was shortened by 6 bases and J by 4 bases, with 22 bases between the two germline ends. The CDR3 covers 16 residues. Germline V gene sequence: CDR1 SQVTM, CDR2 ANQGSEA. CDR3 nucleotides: TGCAGCGTGGCCGGGACCGCAGGTGGAGCCGGAAACACCATATATTTT. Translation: CSVAGTAGGAGNTIYF. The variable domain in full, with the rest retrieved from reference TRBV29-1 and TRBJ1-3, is SAVISQKPSRDICQRGTSLTIQCQVDSQVTMMFWYRQQPGQSLTLIATANQGSEATYESGFVIDKFPISRPNLTFSTLTVSNMSPEDSSIYLCSVAGTAGGAGNTIYFGEGSWLTVV.

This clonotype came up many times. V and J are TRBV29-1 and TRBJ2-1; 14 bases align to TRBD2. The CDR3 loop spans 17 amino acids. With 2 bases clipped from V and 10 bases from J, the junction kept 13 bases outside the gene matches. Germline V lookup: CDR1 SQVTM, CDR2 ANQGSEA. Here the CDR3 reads CSVETGLGLAGGTEQFF. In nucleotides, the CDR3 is TGCAGCGTTGAAACAGGGCTAGGACTAGCGGGAGGTACCGAGCAGTTCTTC.

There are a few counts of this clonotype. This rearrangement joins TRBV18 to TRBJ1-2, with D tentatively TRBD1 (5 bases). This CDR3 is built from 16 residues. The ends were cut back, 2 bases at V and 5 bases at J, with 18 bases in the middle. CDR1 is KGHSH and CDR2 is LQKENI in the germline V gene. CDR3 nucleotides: TGTGCCAGCTCACCATCTTCTGGGGCGAGAGAATATGGCTACACCTTC. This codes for CASSPSSGAREYGYTF.

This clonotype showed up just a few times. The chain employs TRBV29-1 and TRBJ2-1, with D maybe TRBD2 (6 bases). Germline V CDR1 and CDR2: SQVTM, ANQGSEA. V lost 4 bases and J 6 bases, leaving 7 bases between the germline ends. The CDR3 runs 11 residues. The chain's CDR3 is CSVGLGNEQFF. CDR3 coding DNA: TGCAGCGTTGGACTAGGCAATGAGCAGTTCTTC.

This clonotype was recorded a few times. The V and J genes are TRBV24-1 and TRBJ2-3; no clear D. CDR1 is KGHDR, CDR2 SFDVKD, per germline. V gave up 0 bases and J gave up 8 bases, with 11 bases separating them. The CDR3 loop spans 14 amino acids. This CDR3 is CATSDLGRTGTQYF. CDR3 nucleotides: TGTGCCACCAGTGATTTGGGACGCACGGGTACGCAGTATTTT.

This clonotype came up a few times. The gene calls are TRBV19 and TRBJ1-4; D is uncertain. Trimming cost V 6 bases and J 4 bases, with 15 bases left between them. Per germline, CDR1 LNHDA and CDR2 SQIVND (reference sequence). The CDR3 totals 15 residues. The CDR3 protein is CASSQGRKSNEKLFF. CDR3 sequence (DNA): TGTGCCAGTAGCCAAGGGCGGAAGAGTAATGAAAAACTGTTTTTT.

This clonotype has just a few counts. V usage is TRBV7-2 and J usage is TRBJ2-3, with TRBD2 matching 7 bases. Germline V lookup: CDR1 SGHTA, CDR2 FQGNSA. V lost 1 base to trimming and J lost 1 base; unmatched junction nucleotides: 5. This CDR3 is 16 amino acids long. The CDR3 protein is CASSLVVAGGTDTQYF. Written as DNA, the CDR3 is TGTGCCAGCAGCTTAGTGGTGGCGGGAGGCACAGATACGCAGTATTTT.

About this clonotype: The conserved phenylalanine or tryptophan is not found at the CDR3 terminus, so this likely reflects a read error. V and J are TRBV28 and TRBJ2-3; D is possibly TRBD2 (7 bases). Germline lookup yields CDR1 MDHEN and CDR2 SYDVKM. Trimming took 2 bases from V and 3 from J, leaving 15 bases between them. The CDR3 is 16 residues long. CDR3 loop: CASSLAGAGVTDTQYL. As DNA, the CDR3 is TGTGCCAGCAGTTTAGCGGGGGCGGGAGTAACAGATACGCAGTATCTT.

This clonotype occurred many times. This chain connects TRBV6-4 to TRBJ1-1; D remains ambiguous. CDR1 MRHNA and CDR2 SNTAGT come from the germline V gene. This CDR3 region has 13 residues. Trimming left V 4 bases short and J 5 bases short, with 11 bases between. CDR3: CASSVEVGTEAFF. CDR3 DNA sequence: TGTGCCAGCAGTGTAGAGGTGGGGACTGAAGCTTTCTTT.

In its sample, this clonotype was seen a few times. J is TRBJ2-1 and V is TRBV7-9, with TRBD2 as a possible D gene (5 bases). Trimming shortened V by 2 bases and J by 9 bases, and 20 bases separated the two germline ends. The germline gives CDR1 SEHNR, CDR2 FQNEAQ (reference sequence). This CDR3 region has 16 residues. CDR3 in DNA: TGTGCCAGCAGCTTATCTAGTGGGAGCCGTCTGGGTGAGCAGTTCTTC. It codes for CASSLSSGSRLGEQFF.

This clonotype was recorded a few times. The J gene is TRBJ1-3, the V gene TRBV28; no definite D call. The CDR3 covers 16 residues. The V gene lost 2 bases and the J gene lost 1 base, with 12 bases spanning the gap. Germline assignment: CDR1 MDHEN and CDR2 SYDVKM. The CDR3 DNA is TGTGCCAGCAGTTTAAACTCCCGACTTTCTGGAAACACCATATATTTT. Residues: CASSLNSRLSGNTIYF. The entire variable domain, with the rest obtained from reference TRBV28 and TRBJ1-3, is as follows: DVKVTQSSRYLVKRTGEKVFLECVQDMDHENMFWYRQDPGLGLRLIYFSYDVKMKEKGDIPEGYSVSREKKERFSLILESASTNQTSMYLCASSLNSRLSGNTIYFGEGSWLTVV.

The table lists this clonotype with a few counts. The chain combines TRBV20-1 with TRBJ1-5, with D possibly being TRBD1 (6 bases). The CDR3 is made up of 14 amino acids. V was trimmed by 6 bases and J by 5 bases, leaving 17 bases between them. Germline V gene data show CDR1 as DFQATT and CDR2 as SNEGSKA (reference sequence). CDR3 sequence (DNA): TGCAGTGCGAAACCGGGACACCAGGATCAGCCCCAGCATTTT. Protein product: CSAKPGHQDQPQHF.

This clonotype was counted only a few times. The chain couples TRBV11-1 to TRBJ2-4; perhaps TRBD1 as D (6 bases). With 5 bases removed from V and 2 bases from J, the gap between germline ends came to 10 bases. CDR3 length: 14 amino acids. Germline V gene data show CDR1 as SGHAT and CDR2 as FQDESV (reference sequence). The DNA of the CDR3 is TGTGCCAGCAGCCACAGGGTCCCCAAAAACATTCAGTACTTC. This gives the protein CASSHRVPKNIQYF.

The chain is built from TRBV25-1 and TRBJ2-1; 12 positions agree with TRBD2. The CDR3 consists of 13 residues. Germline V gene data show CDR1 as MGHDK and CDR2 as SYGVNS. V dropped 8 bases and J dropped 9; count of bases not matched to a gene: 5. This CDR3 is CASGTSGFGEQFF. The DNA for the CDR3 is TGTGCCAGCGGGACTAGCGGGTTTGGTGAGCAGTTCTTC. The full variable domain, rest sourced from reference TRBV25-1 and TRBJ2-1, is EADIYQTPRYLVIGTGKKITLECSQTMGHDKMYWYQQDPGMELHLIHYSYGVNSTEKGDLSSESTVSRIRTEHFPLTLESARPSHTSQYLCASGTSGFGEQFFGPGTRLTVL.

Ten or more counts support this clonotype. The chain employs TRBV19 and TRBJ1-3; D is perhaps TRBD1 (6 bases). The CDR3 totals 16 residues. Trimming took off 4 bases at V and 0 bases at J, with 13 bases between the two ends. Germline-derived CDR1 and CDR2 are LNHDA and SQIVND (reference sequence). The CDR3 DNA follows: TGTGCCAGTAGTACCCTCCGGACAGTCTCTGGAAACACCATATATTTT. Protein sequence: CASSTLRTVSGNTIYF.

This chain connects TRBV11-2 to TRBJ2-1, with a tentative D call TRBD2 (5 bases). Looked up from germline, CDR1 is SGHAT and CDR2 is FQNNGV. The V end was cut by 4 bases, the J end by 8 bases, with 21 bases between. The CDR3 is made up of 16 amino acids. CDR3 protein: CASSSLHSAGEHEQFF. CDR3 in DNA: TGTGCCAGCAGCTCCCTCCACAGCGCCGGGGAGCATGAGCAGTTCTTC.